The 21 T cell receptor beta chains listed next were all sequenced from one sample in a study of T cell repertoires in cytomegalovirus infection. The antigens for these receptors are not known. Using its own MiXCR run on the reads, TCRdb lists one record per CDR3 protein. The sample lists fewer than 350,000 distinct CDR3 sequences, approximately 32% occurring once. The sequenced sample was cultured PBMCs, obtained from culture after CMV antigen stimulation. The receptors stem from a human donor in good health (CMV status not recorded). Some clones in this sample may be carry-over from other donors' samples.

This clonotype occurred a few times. Here the CDR3 reads CSVPQDRGHTGELFF. The CDR3 DNA is TGCAGCGTTCCCCAAGACAGGGGTCACACCGGGGAGCTGTTTTTT. The gene calls are TRBV29-1 and TRBJ2-2; 8 bases fit TRBD1. The CDR3 is 15 amino acids. With V trimmed by 5 bases and J by 3 bases, 8 bases remained unmatched. Germline CDR1 is SQVTM and CDR2 is ANQGSEA.

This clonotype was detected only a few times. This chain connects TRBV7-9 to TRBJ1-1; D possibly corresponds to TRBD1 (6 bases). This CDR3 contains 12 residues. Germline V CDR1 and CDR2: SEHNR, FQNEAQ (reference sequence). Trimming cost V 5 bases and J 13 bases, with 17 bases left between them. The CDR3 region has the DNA TGTGCCAGCAGCGAAGGACAGTCAAAGGGTTTCTTT. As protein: CASSEGQSKGFF.

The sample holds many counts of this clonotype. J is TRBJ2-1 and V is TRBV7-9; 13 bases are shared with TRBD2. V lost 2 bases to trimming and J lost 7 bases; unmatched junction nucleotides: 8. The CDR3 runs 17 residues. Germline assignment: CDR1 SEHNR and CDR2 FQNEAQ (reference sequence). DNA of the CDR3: TGTGCCAGCAGCTTACCCGGGACTAGCGGGGTACGGAATGAGCAGTTCTTC. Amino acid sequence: CASSLPGTSGVRNEQFF.

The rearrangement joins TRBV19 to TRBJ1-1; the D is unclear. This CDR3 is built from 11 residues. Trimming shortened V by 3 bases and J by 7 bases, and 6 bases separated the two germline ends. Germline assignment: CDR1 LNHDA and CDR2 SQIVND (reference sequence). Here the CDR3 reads CASSIGYEAFF. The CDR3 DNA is TGTGCCAGTAGTATCGGGTATGAAGCTTTCTTT.

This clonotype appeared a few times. CDR3 loop: CATRTGNLVSGRETQYF. The CDR3 nucleotides are TGCGCCACCCGAACAGGGAATTTGGTATCAGGTCGAGAGACCCAGTACTTC. The genes are TRBV10-2 and TRBJ2-5, with D possibly being TRBD1 (6 bases). The germline CDR1 and CDR2 sequences are WSHSY and SAAADI. V was shortened by 10 bases and J by 4 bases, with 28 bases between the two germline ends. The CDR3 contains 17 residues.

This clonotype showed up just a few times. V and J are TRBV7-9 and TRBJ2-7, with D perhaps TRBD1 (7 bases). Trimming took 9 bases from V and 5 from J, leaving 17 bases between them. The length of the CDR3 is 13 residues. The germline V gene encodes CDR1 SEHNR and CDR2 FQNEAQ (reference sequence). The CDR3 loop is CASRPRGANEQYF. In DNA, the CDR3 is TGTGCCAGTCGACCCAGGGGGGCGAACGAGCAGTACTTC.

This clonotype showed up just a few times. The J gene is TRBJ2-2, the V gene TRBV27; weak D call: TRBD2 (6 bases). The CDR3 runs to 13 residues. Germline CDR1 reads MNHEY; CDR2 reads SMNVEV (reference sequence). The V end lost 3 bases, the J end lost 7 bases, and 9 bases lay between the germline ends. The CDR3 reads CASSFRRVGELFF. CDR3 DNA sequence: TGTGCCAGCAGTTTTCGGAGGGTCGGGGAGCTGTTTTTT.

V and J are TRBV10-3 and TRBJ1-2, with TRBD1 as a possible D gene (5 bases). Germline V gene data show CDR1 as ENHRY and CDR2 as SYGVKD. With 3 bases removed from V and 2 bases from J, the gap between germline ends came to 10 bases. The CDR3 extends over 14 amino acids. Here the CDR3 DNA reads TGTGCCATCAGTGACCTACAGGCAAACTATGGCTACACCTTC. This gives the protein CAISDLQANYGYTF.

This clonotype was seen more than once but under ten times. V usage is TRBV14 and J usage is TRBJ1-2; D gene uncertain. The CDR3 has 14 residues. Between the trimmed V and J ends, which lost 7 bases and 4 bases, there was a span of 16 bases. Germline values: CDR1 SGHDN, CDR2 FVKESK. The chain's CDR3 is CASTPPGGSYGYTF. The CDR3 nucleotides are TGTGCCAGCACCCCCCCCGGCGGGTCCTATGGCTACACCTTC.

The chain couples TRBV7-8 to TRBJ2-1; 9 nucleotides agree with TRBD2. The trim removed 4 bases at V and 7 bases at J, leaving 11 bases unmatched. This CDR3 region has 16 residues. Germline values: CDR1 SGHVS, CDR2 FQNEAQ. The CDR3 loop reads CASSSPAGGPSNEQFF. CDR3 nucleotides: TGTGCCAGCAGCTCCCCGGCGGGAGGGCCTAGTAATGAGCAGTTCTTC.

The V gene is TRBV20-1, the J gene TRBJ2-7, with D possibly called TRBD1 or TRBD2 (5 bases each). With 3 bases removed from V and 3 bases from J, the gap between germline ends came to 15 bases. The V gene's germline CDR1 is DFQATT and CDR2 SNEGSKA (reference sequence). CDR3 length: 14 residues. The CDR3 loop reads CSASKRGADYEQYF. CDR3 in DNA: TGCAGTGCTAGTAAACGGGGCGCCGACTACGAGCAGTACTTC.

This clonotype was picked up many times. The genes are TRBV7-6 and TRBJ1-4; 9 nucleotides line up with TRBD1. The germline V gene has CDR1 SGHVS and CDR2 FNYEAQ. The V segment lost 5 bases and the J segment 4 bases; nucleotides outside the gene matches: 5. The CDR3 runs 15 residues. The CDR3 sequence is CASSRRTGVNEKLFF. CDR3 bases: TGTGCCAGCAGCAGACGGACAGGGGTTAATGAAAAACTGTTTTTT.

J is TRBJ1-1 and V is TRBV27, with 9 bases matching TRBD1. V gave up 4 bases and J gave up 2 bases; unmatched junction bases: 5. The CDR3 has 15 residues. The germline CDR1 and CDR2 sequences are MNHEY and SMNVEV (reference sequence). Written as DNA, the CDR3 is TGTGCCAGCAGTTGGGGGACAGGGATAAACACTGAAGCTTTCTTT. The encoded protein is CASSWGTGINTEAFF.

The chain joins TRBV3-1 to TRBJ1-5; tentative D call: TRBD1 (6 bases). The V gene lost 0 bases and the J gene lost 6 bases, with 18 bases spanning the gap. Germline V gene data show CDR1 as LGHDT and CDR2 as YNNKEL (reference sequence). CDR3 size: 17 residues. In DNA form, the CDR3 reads TGTGCCAGCAGCCAAGATAAGGCAGGGGCGTACGTTCAGCCCCAGCATTTT. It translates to CASSQDKAGAYVQPQHF.

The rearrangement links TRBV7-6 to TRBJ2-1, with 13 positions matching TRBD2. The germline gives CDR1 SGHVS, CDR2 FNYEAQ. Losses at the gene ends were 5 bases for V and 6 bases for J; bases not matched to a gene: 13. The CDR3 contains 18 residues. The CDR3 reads CASSHSGLAGRVGNEQFF. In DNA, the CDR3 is TGTGCCAGCAGCCATTCGGGACTAGCGGGAAGGGTAGGCAATGAGCAGTTCTTC.

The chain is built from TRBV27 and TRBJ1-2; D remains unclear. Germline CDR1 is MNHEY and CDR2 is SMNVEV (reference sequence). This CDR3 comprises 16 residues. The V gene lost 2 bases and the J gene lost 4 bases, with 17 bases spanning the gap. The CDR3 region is CASSLSLSTSTYGYTF. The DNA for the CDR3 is TGTGCCAGCAGTTTAAGCTTGAGTACGTCTACCTATGGCTACACCTTC.

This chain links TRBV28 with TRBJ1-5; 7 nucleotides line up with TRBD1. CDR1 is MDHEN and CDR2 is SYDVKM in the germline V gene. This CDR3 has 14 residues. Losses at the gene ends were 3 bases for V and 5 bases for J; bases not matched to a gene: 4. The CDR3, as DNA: TGTGCCAGCAGTTTGACGACAGGGTATCAGCCCCAGCATTTT. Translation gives CASSLTTGYQPQHF.

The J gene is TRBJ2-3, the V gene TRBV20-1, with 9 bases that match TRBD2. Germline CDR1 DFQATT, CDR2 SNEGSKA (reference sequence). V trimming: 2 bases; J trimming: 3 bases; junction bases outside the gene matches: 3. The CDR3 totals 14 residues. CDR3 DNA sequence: TGCAGTGCTAGACTAGCGGGAAGGACAGATACGCAGTATTTT. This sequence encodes CSARLAGRTDTQYF.

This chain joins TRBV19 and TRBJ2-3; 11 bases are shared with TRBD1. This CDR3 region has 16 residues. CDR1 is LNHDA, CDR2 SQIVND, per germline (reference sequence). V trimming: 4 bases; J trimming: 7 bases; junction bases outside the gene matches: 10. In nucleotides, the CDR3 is TGTGCCAGTAGTACCCCTCGGACAGGGGGCGTCCATACGCAGTATTTT. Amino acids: CASSTPRTGGVHTQYF.

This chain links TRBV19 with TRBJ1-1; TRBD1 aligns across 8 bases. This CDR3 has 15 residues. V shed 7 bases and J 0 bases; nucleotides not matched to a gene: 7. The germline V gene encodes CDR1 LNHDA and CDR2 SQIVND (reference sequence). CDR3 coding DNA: TGTGCCAGTACTAGGGGGACAGGCATGAACACTGAAGCTTTCTTT. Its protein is CASTRGTGMNTEAFF.

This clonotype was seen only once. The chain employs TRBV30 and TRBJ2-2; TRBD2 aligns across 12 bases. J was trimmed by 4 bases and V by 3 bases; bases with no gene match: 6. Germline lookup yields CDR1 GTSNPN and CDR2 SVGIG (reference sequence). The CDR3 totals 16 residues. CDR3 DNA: TGTGCCTGGAGGCCCAGACTAGCGGGAGTCACCGGGGAGCTGTTTTTT. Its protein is CAWRPRLAGVTGELFF.